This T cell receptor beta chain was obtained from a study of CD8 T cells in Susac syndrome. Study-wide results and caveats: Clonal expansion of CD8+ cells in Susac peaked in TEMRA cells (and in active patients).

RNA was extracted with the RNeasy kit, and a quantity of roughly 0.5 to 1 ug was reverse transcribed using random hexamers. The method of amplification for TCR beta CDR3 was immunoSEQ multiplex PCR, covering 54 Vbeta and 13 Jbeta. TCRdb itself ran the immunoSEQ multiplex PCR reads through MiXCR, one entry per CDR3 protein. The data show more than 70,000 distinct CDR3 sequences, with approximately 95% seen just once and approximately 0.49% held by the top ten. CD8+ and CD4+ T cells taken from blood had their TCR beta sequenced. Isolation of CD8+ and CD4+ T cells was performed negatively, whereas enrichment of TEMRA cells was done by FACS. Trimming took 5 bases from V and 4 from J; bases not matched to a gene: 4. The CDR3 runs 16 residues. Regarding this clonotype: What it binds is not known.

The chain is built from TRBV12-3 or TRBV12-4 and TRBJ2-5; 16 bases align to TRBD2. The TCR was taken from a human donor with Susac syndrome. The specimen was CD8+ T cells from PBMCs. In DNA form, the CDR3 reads TGTGCCAGCAGTCCCGGGACTAGCGGGGGGGCAGAGACCCAGTACTTC. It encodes CASSPGTSGGAETQYF.